This T cell receptor (beta chain) was obtained from a study of cytomegalovirus exposure and HLA in healthy donors. Study results and limitations: In a later analysis, TCR beta V- and J-gene trimming showed a link to a missense DCLRE1C variant. Most TCR beta V segments were productive about 90% or about 30% of the time in an earlier analysis. The availability of immune exposure information extended only to CMV serostatus.

Despite likely unrecorded immune exposures, the donors were nominally healthy at the time of sampling. The primer mix had 60 Vbeta and 13 Jbeta primers. This table comes from immunoSEQ multiplex PCR, and its TCRdb copy is limited to in-frame clones, with some not included. Altogether roughly 150,000 clones are present, just under 80% being singletons, with the ten largest covering approximately 4.3%. To note about this clone: The antigen is not known.

J was trimmed by 8 bases and V by 4 bases; bases with no gene match: 1. Germline V gene sequence: CDR1 SGHNT, CDR2 YENEEA. There are 12 residues in the CDR3. This TCR derives from a man younger than 45 in good health. The genes are TRBV11-3 and TRBJ2-1, with 8 bases that match TRBD2. The source material was PBMCs. CDR3 loop: CASSSSGYEQFF. In DNA form, the CDR3 reads TGTGCCAGCAGCTCTAGCGGGTATGAGCAGTTCTTC.